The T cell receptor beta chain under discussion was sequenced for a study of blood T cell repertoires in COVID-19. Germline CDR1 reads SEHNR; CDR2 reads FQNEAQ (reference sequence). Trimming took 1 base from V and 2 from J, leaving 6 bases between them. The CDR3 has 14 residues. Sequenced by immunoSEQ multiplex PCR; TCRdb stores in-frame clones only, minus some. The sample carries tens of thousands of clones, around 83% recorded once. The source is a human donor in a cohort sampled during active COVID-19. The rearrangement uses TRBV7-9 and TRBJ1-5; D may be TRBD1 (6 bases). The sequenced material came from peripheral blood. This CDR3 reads CASSLEGGNQPQHF. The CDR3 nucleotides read TGTGCCAGCAGCTTAGAGGGGGGCAATCAGCCCCAGCATTTT.